What follows is one TCR beta chain and its context. The sample is drawn from a study of blood T cell repertoires in COVID-19. At the level of the study: Both acute and convalescent COVID-19 samples were obtained from the United States, Italy and Spain.

Germline loops: CDR1 SQVTM, CDR2 ANQGSEA. The CDR3 consists of 12 residues. Between the trimmed V and J ends, which lost 3 bases and 7 bases, there was a span of 12 bases. The method was immunoSEQ multiplex PCR; TCRdb's version includes in-frame clones alone and lacks a portion of them. The sample consists of more than 85,000 clones, 91% of them appearing once. Sequencing used peripheral blood. The J gene is TRBJ2-5, the V gene TRBV29-1, with D maybe TRBD2 (5 bases). This sequence was found in a man aged 55 to 69 with acute or convalescent COVID-19. CDR3 bases: TGCAGCGTTGATCTCTCACGGGGGACCCAGTACTTC. This codes for CSVDLSRGTQYF.